The 29 T cell receptor beta chains given below trace back to one sample, sequenced in a study of monozygotic twins with inflammatory bowel disease. TCRdb reprocessed the 5' RACE reads, with one entry per CDR3 protein and no DNA. Its table lists about 210,000 distinct CDR3 sequences. The material sequenced was blood. These receptors originate from a human donor with ulcerative colitis or Crohn's disease, or a healthy co-twin of an affected twin (not recorded which).

The rearrangement joins TRBV29-1 to TRBJ2-2; TCRdb's assignment of TRBD2 cannot be checked, as there is no DNA. The CDR3 runs to 13 residues. Germline V gene sequence: CDR1 SQVTM, CDR2 ANQGSEA. CDR3 amino acids: CSVFLTGGGELFF.

The chain is built from TRBV27 and TRBJ2-6; TCRdb names TRBD1, which stays unverified in the absence of DNA. This CDR3 comprises 16 residues. CDR1 MNHEY and CDR2 SMNVEV come from the germline V gene (reference sequence). The CDR3 sequence is CASSFSGGSGANVLTF.

The rearrangement links TRBV4-1 to TRBJ2-2; there is no DNA to check the TCRdb D call of TRBD1. This CDR3 is 16 amino acids long. Germline values: CDR1 MGHRA, CDR2 YSYEKL. This CDR3 reads CASSLRTGGNTGELFF.

V gene TRBV5-1 combines with J gene TRBJ2-5; the D gene TCRdb calls, TRBD1, cannot be checked with no DNA. This CDR3 contains 13 residues. CDR1 is SGHRS and CDR2 is YFSETQ in the germline V gene. CDR3 sequence reads: CASSGAGQETQYF.

The chain uses TRBV5-1 and TRBJ2-3; TCRdb's D call, TRBD2, is unchecked because there is no DNA. Germline V CDR1 and CDR2: SGHRS, YFSETQ. The CDR3 runs 16 residues. This CDR3 is CASSPLAGLRTDTQYF.

The rearrangement joins TRBV21-1 to TRBJ2-1; TCRdb indicates TRBD1, and absent DNA this call remains unverified. TRBV21-1 is assigned pseudogene status. This CDR3 has 18 residues. CDR3 region: CASRESPGGEDTHNEQFF.

V is TRBV19 and J is TRBJ2-1; no DNA is available, so the TRBD1 call from TCRdb remains unchecked. This CDR3 comprises 14 residues. CDR1 is LNHDA and CDR2 is SQIVND in the germline V gene (reference sequence). The CDR3 protein is CASNPGQGYNEQFF.

CDR3 region: CASTIHSGNEQFF. The V call is TRBV19, the J call TRBJ2-1; TCRdb lists TRBD2, though no DNA is available to test this call. This CDR3 spans 13 amino acids. The germline V gene has CDR1 LNHDA and CDR2 SQIVND (reference sequence).

This chain joins TRBV7-9 and TRBJ2-7. CDR1 is SEHNR, CDR2 FQNEAQ, per germline (reference sequence). The CDR3 is made up of 11 amino acids. The CDR3 reads CASSLVGEQYF.

This chain links TRBV3-1 with TRBJ2-3. CDR3 length: 13 residues. Germline CDR1 is LGHDT and CDR2 is YNNKEL (reference sequence). The CDR3 here is CASSQDWSDTQYF.

The chain's CDR3 is CASQQGGYEQYF. The V gene is TRBV12-3 or TRBV12-4, the J gene TRBJ2-7; there is no DNA to check the TCRdb D call of TRBD1. The CDR3 is made up of 12 amino acids.

The genes are TRBV4-1 and TRBJ1-1; TCRdb lists TRBD1, though no DNA is available to test this call. The length of the CDR3 is 13 residues. Germline lookup yields CDR1 MGHRA and CDR2 YSYEKL. The CDR3 is CASSDTGETEAFF.

This sequence joins TRBV20-1 and TRBJ2-7; with no DNA, the TCRdb D assignment of TRBD1 cannot be verified. Germline V lookup: CDR1 DFQATT, CDR2 SNEGSKA (reference sequence). This CDR3 comprises 15 residues. The CDR3 sequence: CSARALDRATYEQYF.

The genes are TRBV5-4 and TRBJ2-7. Germline-derived CDR1 and CDR2 are SGHNT and YYREEE (reference sequence). There are 14 residues in the CDR3. The CDR3 reads CASSSAGITYEQYF. Together with reference TRBV5-4 and TRBJ2-7, the CDR3 gives the full variable domain: ETGVTQSPTHLIKTRGQQVTLRCSSQSGHNTVSWYQQALGQGPQFIFQYYREEENGRGNFPPRFSGLQFPNYSSELNVNALELDDSALYLCASSSAGITYEQYFGPGTRLTVT.

The chain links TRBV6-5 to TRBJ1-6. Germline V gives CDR1 MNHEY, CDR2 SVGAGI. CDR3 length: 13 residues. This chain's CDR3 is CASRTLDNSPLHF.

The V gene is TRBV6-5, the J gene TRBJ1-2; TCRdb returns TRBD1, unconfirmable since there is no DNA. Looked up from germline, CDR1 is MNHEY and CDR2 is SVGAGI. The CDR3 consists of 15 residues. CDR3 protein: CASSTTPASGYGYTF.

This chain links TRBV20-1 with TRBJ2-1; the TCRdb call, TRBD2, lacks DNA for checking. CDR1 is DFQATT, CDR2 SNEGSKA, per germline (reference sequence). The CDR3 consists of 14 residues. The CDR3: CSEGNSGGGDEQFF.

The rearrangement uses TRBV5-1 and TRBJ2-1; TCRdb indicates TRBD2, and absent DNA this call remains unverified. CDR1 is SGHRS and CDR2 is YFSETQ in the germline V gene. The CDR3 extends over 15 amino acids. This CDR3 reads CASSPVAGGSNEQFF.

V is TRBV12-3 or TRBV12-4 and J is TRBJ2-6. The CDR3 runs 13 residues. Here the CDR3 reads CASSSAGANVLTF.

The rearrangement uses TRBV9 and TRBJ2-1; the TCRdb D gene call, TRBD1, has no DNA to confirm it. This CDR3 has 15 amino acids. Germline V gene sequence: CDR1 SGDLS, CDR2 YYNGEE. CDR3 region: CASSVDGGGYNEQFF.

This chain uses TRBV12-5 with TRBJ2-7. Germline CDR1 reads LGHNT; CDR2 reads FRNRAP. The CDR3 sequence is 12 residues long. The CDR3 loop is CAIGLIVLEQYF.

V and J are TRBV20-1 and TRBJ2-2; TCRdb's D gene call, TRBD1, goes unchecked for lack of DNA. Germline CDR1 is DFQATT and CDR2 is SNEGSKA (reference sequence). The CDR3 runs 16 residues. CDR3 sequence: CSARESGRFRTGELFF.

The V gene is TRBV5-1, the J gene TRBJ2-3; TCRdb designates TRBD2, a call that cannot be tested without DNA. Germline V gives CDR1 SGHRS, CDR2 YFSETQ. The CDR3 runs to 14 residues. This chain's CDR3 is CASSFGTVTDTQYF. Together with reference TRBV5-1 and TRBJ2-3, the CDR3 gives the full variable domain: KAGVTQTPRYLIKTRGQQVTLSCSPISGHRSVSWYQQTPGQGLQFLFEYFSETQRNKGNFPGRFSGRQFSNSRSEMNVSTLELGDSALYLCASSFGTVTDTQYFGPGTRLTVL.

This chain connects TRBV18 to TRBJ1-1; TCRdb's D gene call, TRBD1, goes unchecked for lack of DNA. Germline V gene lookup returns CDR1 KGHSH and CDR2 LQKENI. This CDR3 is built from 17 residues. The CDR3 protein is CASSSTGPTGVGAEAFF.

V is TRBV7-9 and J is TRBJ1-1; TCRdb returns TRBD1, unconfirmable since there is no DNA. The CDR3 contains 14 residues. Germline values: CDR1 SEHNR, CDR2 FQNEAQ (reference sequence). The CDR3 protein is CASSPARTNTEAFF.

The chain couples TRBV5-1 to TRBJ2-3; as DNA is missing, the TRBD1 call by TCRdb cannot be tested. This CDR3 contains 16 residues. CDR1 is SGHRS, CDR2 YFSETQ, per germline. This CDR3 reads CASSTPGGLFPDTQYF.

The chain joins TRBV3-1 to TRBJ1-1. The CDR3 totals 12 residues. The V gene's germline CDR1 is LGHDT and CDR2 YNNKEL (reference sequence). The CDR3: CASSHMNTEAFF.

The chain uses TRBV12-3 or TRBV12-4 and TRBJ2-2; TCRdb names TRBD1, which stays unverified in the absence of DNA. The CDR3 spans 15 residues. CDR3 region: CASSLGVTGTGELFF.

The rearrangement uses TRBV27 and TRBJ1-6. The CDR3 loop spans 16 amino acids. CDR1 and CDR2 from the germline V gene are MNHEY and SMNVEV (reference sequence). This CDR3 is CASEPYPPGSNSPLHF.